The 25 T cell receptor beta chains below come from one sample, sequenced in a study of shared clonotypes between healthy human individuals. Here immunoSEQ multiplex PCR was the method, and the copy in TCRdb shows in-frame clones only, minus some. The table includes nearly 1 million clones, around 80% detected once. Sequenced: memory CD4+ T cells sorted from blood. Sample subset: CD45RA-negative fraction. The receptors derive from a man between 18 and 35 years old in good health.

This clone was seen only once. The J gene is TRBJ2-3, the V gene TRBV7-2, with D tentatively TRBD2 (5 bases). Trimming left V 2 bases short and J 2 bases short, with 11 bases between. CDR3 length equals 15 residues. In germline, CDR1 is SGHTA, CDR2 FQGNSA. DNA of the CDR3: TGTGCCAGCAGCTTATTCAGCGGCACCACAGATACGCAGTATTTT. Its translation: CASSLFSGTTDTQYF.

The rearrangement joins TRBV5-1 to TRBJ2-5, with 9 bases aligning to TRBD1. V lost 1 base to trimming and J lost 5 bases; unmatched junction nucleotides: 6. The length of the CDR3 is 15 residues. Germline CDR1 reads SGHRS; CDR2 reads YFSETQ. CDR3 DNA sequence: TGCGCCAGCAGCTTGACCGGGACAGGGACGGAGACCCAGTACTTC. Its translation is CASSLTGTGTETQYF.

The chain uses TRBV6-1 and TRBJ2-7; TRBD1 or TRBD2 may be the D gene (5 bases each). Trimming pared 8 bases from V and 4 bases from J, leaving 15 bases between. The germline V gene encodes CDR1 MNHNS and CDR2 SASEGT. The CDR3 loop spans 13 amino acids. The CDR3, as DNA: TGTGCCAGCGCGGTTGGGGGTCGGTACGAGCAGTACTTC. This encodes CASAVGGRYEQYF.

V is TRBV18 and J is TRBJ2-4, with unresolved D. Germline-derived CDR1 and CDR2 are KGHSH and LQKENI. V lost 2 bases, J lost 0 bases, and 8 bases lay in between. This CDR3 has 15 residues. The CDR3 protein is CASSPEFAAKNIQYF. In DNA, the CDR3 is TGTGCCAGCTCACCAGAGTTCGCAGCCAAAAACATTCAGTACTTC.

V is TRBV2 and J is TRBJ2-3, with 11 nucleotides matching TRBD2. The V and J ends lost 3 bases and 4 bases, in that order; junction bases with no gene match: 3. This CDR3 region has 15 residues. CDR1 and CDR2 from the germline V gene are SNHLY and FYNNEI. The CDR3 is CASSDTSGGSDTQYF. CDR3 coding DNA: TGTGCCAGCAGTGACACTAGCGGGGGTTCAGATACGCAGTATTTT.

The V gene is TRBV6-1, the J gene TRBJ1-1; D is unclear. The CDR3 contains 12 residues. Germline-derived CDR1 and CDR2 are MNHNS and SASEGT. The V end lost 8 bases, the J end lost 1 base, and 8 bases lay between the germline ends. CDR3 in amino acids: CASGQGNTEAFF. The CDR3 nucleotides are TGTGCCAGCGGGCAAGGGAACACTGAAGCTTTCTTT.

On this clone: One junction end does not reproduce the germline sequence, and a read error may be involved. The rearrangement uses TRBV30 and TRBJ2-2; 7 bases match TRBD1. CDR3 length equals 14 residues. The germline CDR1 and CDR2 sequences are GTSNPN and SVGIG (reference sequence). CDR3 amino acids: CAWRTGHNTRELFF. CDR3 nucleotides: TGTGCCTGGCGGACAGGCCACAACACCAGGGAGCTGTTTTTT.

The rearrangement uses TRBV19 and TRBJ2-1; TRBD2 matches 12 bases. The V gene end was trimmed by 4 bases and the J gene end by 2 bases; junction bases not matched to a gene: 3. CDR3 length: 16 amino acids. The germline gives CDR1 LNHDA, CDR2 SQIVND (reference sequence). Here the CDR3 DNA reads TGTGCCAGTAGTAAAAGACTAGCGGGGGCCTACAATGAGCAGTTCTTC. This sequence encodes CASSKRLAGAYNEQFF.

This clone was observed a few times. The chain has TRBV7-2 and TRBJ1-2, with D hard to call. Between the trimmed V and J ends, which lost 5 bases and 1 base, there was a span of 17 bases. The germline V gene encodes CDR1 SGHTA and CDR2 FQGNSA. The CDR3 covers 16 residues. DNA of the CDR3: TGTGCCAGCAGCCTACGACCTGGCAATTTTAACTATGGCTACACCTTC. The encoded protein is CASSLRPGNFNYGYTF.

The V and J genes are TRBV11-3 and TRBJ2-1, with D unclear. CDR3 length equals 13 residues. Germline V gene sequence: CDR1 SGHNT, CDR2 YENEEA. The ends were cut back, 0 bases at V and 5 bases at J, with 5 bases in the middle. The CDR3, as DNA: TGTGCCAGCAGCTTAGAGAGAAACAATGAGCAGTTCTTC. This gives the protein CASSLERNNEQFF.

The rearrangement links TRBV6-6 to TRBJ1-2; no reliable D call. With 5 bases removed from V and 4 bases from J, the gap between germline ends came to 11 bases. CDR3 size: 13 residues. Per germline, CDR1 MNHNY and CDR2 SVGAGI (reference sequence). CDR3 DNA: TGTGCCAGCAGTCCGGCCGCCTCCTATGGCTACACCTTC. Translating it yields CASSPAASYGYTF.

The chain employs TRBV30 and TRBJ1-3; no clear D. Per germline, CDR1 GTSNPN and CDR2 SVGIG (reference sequence). Trimming pared 4 bases from V and 0 bases from J, leaving 25 bases between. This CDR3 has 19 residues. The CDR3 loop reads CAWTGELGAPRASGNTIYF. The CDR3 DNA sequence: TGTGCCTGGACGGGAGAGTTAGGAGCCCCAAGGGCCTCTGGAAACACCATATATTTT.

The chain couples TRBV7-9 to TRBJ2-3; TRBD2 matches 7 bases. After removal of 1 base from V and 0 bases from J, the junction contained 10 bases not matched to a gene. Germline V gene lookup returns CDR1 SEHNR and CDR2 FQNEAQ (reference sequence). CDR3 length: 18 residues. The CDR3 DNA sequence: TGTGCCAGCAGCTTAGACGTTCTAGCGGACCCTAGCACAGATACGCAGTATTTT. Encoded protein: CASSLDVLADPSTDTQYF.

This clone has more than one count but fewer than ten. The chain combines TRBV7-8 with TRBJ1-3; the match to TRBD1 covers 8 bases. The germline gives CDR1 SGHVS, CDR2 FQNEAQ. The CDR3 totals 16 residues. After removal of 0 bases from V and 3 bases from J, the junction contained 4 bases not matched to a gene. The CDR3 DNA is TGTGCCAGCAGCTTAGCCCCAGGGGGCAATGGAAACACCATATATTTT. Its protein is CASSLAPGGNGNTIYF. Supplemented by reference TRBV7-8 and TRBJ1-3, the full variable domain reads GAGVSQSPRYKVAKRGQDVALRCDPISGHVSLFWYQQALGQGPEFLTYFQNEAQLDKSGLPSDRFFAERPEGSVSTLKIQRTQQEDSAVYLCASSLAPGGNGNTIYFGEGSWLTVV.

The chain links TRBV11-2 to TRBJ2-5; no clear D gene. This CDR3 region has 14 residues. Trimming pared 1 base from V and 3 bases from J, leaving 9 bases between. Germline V lookup: CDR1 SGHAT, CDR2 FQNNGV. The CDR3 sequence is CASSLVVTEETQYF. CDR3 coding DNA: TGTGCCAGCAGCTTAGTTGTCACCGAAGAGACCCAGTACTTC.

This clone was observed a handful of times. The chain links TRBV11-2 to TRBJ1-2; D gene unclear. The V and J ends lost 5 bases and 5 bases respectively, with 12 bases between them. The CDR3 has 13 amino acids. CDR1 is SGHAT and CDR2 is FQNNGV in the germline V gene. CDR3 region: CASSPPHGYGYTF. The CDR3 region has the DNA TGTGCCAGCAGCCCGCCGCACGGATATGGCTACACCTTC.

The V call is TRBV7-2, the J call TRBJ1-4; D may be TRBD1 (6 bases). Trimming shortened V by 5 bases and J by 7 bases, and 17 bases separated the two germline ends. The CDR3 consists of 15 residues. Looked up from germline, CDR1 is SGHTA and CDR2 is FQGNSA. The CDR3 sequence is CASSPRPGGGEKLFF. DNA for the CDR3: TGTGCCAGCAGCCCCAGGCCCGGGGGCGGTGAAAAACTGTTTTTT.

The chain uses TRBV14 and TRBJ2-3; TRBD1 agrees at 8 bases. The V segment lost 5 bases and the J segment 12 bases; nucleotides outside the gene matches: 7. Germline V gene sequence: CDR1 SGHDN, CDR2 FVKESK. This CDR3 comprises 12 residues. Written as DNA, the CDR3 is TGTGCCAGCAGCTCAGGGGGCCCAGCCCAGTATTTT. This translates into CASSSGGPAQYF. Drawing the rest from reference TRBV14 and TRBJ2-3, the complete variable domain is EAGVTQFPSHSVIEKGQTVTLRCDPISGHDNLYWYRRVMGKEIKFLLHFVKESKQDESGMPNNRFLAERTGGTYSTLKVQPAELEDSGVYFCASSSGGPAQYFGPGTRLTVL.

Points on this clone: A read error is likely here: a far larger clone is one base away. Within the sample, other DNA sequences also encode this same CDR3. Here the CDR3 reads CASSFDPDVTNTEAFF. CDR3 in DNA: TGTGCCAGCAGCTTCGACCCGGACGTTACGAACACTGAAGCTTTTTTT. This sequence joins TRBV11-2 and TRBJ1-1, with D uncertain. The CDR3 consists of 16 residues. Germline CDR1 SGHAT, CDR2 FQNNGV.

The J gene is TRBJ2-3, the V gene TRBV7-6; maybe TRBD1 (6 bases). The CDR3 runs to 16 residues. Germline V lookup: CDR1 SGHVS, CDR2 FNYEAQ. V dropped 5 bases and J dropped 1 base, with 16 bases sitting between them. CDR3 region: CASSQAGALGTDTQYF. The DNA for the CDR3 is TGTGCCAGCAGCCAGGCAGGGGCCCTCGGCACAGATACGCAGTATTTT.

The table lists this clone with a count of one. V usage is TRBV5-6 and J usage is TRBJ2-2; 8 nucleotides match TRBD1. Germline loops: CDR1 SGHDT, CDR2 YYEEEE. Losses at the gene ends were 4 bases for V and 4 bases for J; bases not matched to a gene: 6. The CDR3 runs to 15 residues. CDR3: CASSQGALGTGELFF. The DNA of the CDR3 is TGTGCCAGCAGCCAGGGGGCTTTGGGCACCGGGGAGCTGTTTTTT.

V usage is TRBV18 and J usage is TRBJ2-5; D not certain. V was pared by 3 bases and J by 1 base, with 6 bases between. The germline V gene encodes CDR1 KGHSH and CDR2 LQKENI. CDR3 length: 13 residues. CDR3 nucleotides: TGTGCCAGCTCACCGAACATCCAAGAGACCCAGTACTTC. Its translation is CASSPNIQETQYF. The whole variable domain, remainder taken from reference TRBV18 and TRBJ2-5, is NAGVMQNPRHLVRRRGQEARLRCSPMKGHSHVYWYRQLPEEGLKFMVYLQKENIIDESGMPKERFSAEFPKEGPSILRIQQVVRGDSAAYFCASSPNIQETQYFGPGTRLLVL.

The chain is built from TRBV7-2 and TRBJ2-1; tentative D call: TRBD2 (5 bases). Trimming cost V 5 bases and J 2 bases, with 7 bases left between them. Looked up from germline, CDR1 is SGHTA and CDR2 is FQGNSA. The CDR3 runs 13 residues. Written as DNA, the CDR3 is TGTGCCAGCAGCACCGGGACCTACAATGAGCAGTTCTTC. Translating it yields CASSTGTYNEQFF.

The CDR3: CASSFGKGNEKLFF. The CDR3 DNA is TGTGCCAGCAGCTTCGGGAAGGGTAATGAAAAACTGTTTTTT. The gene calls are TRBV2 and TRBJ1-4; no clear D. Germline loops: CDR1 SNHLY, CDR2 FYNNEI. The CDR3 sequence is 14 residues long. V was clipped by 6 bases and J by 4 bases, with 12 bases between them.

This chain links TRBV10-3 with TRBJ1-6, with a tentative D call TRBD1 (6 bases). Trimming removed 6 bases from V and 4 bases from J, with 13 bases in between. The CDR3 is 15 residues long. Germline-derived CDR1 and CDR2 are ENHRY and SYGVKD. CDR3 loop: CAISSTGDYNSPLHF. DNA for the CDR3: TGTGCCATCAGCTCGACAGGTGATTATAATTCACCCCTCCACTTT.